The following is a TCR beta chain sequence with its context. Its antigen is not yet known. Base quality data are lacking; no much larger clone is found one base away. The germline V gene yields WSHSY for CDR1 and SAAADI for CDR2. Trimming removed 3 bases from V and 8 bases from J; the gene matches leave 11 bases unexplained. The CDR3 has 16 amino acids, counting the end cysteine and phenylalanine. The kept DNA is CDR3 alone, 48 bases in frame from the first base. The data originate from a study of blood T cell repertoires in COVID-19 (dated by TCRdb to 2020 to 2021). Notes on the research overall: The collaborator samples originated in the United States, Italy and Spain and spanned the acute and convalescent phases of COVID-19. The prospective study material was composed of cDNA or gDNA derived from T cells, B-cell-depleted T cells, or PBMCs. The dataset comprised deeply sampled blood TCRbeta repertoires from subjects exposed to, actively infected with, or recovered from COVID-19. The repertoires were released in a freely available public database intended as a resource for research on the immune response to SARS-CoV-2. The samples were drawn from two sources: the first 160 participants of the ongoing ImmuneRACE study, and approximately 1,300 subjects contributed by 6 global collaborators. Sample metadata almost always included a de-identified subject ID, COVID-19 status, age in years and sex. Where HLA class I and class II types were available, the types were taken from metadata supplied by the sample provider, not from assay-based typing.

The paper as a whole reports these results and caveats: The quantity of clinical and demographic metadata differed by source and by participant and was supplied without curation.

In the prospective study, participants were about 18 to 89 years old, resided in 24 geographic areas of the United States, and were enrolled through a virtual design. To assign participants to cohorts, the prospective study relied on clinical history that participants themselves reported in a screening survey and a study questionnaire. For ImmuneRACE Cohort 3, a participant was defined as recovered based on two consecutive negative NP/OP PCR tests, clearance by a healthcare professional, or resolution of symptoms. In the prospective study, whole blood, serum and a nasopharyngeal or oropharyngeal swab were collected from each participant by mobile phlebotomists. Participants in the prospective study had the option to provide additional blood draws and questionnaires over a roughly 2-month period. Before DNA extraction, blood samples from the prospective study were shipped at room temperature or frozen.

The immunoSEQ Assay, a bias-controlled multiplex PCR, was used to amplify TCRbeta CDR3 regions from genomic DNA. Concerning the study's data processing: Within the assay, amplification of reference gene primers was used to estimate how many nucleated cells each sample contained. To quantify the absolute abundance of each unique TCRbeta CDR3 rearrangement, sequence reads were collapsed and filtered. For each sample, productive Simpson clonality was calculated as the square root of Simpson's diversity index over productive rearrangements. Sourced from immuneACCESS, this table was stored by TCRdb with only in-frame sequences that have V and J called. A share of the clones is absent; for the studies checked, an unresolved V gene accounts for under half, and the remainder has no known explanation. Clone size and V and J calls were adopted from that table, with D and trimming inferred from the DNA. The sample profile shows a few hundred thousand clones; around 92% of them were found once. Clones ranked in the top ten supply approximately 1.8% of the sample.

The sample taken for sequencing was PBMCs or T cells enriched from blood (not recorded which). The receptor was isolated from a woman aged 60 to 75 who had recovered from COVID-19. Rearrangement joined TRBV10-2 to TRBJ2-1; 9 junctional bases match TRBD2. The encoded CDR3 is CASSEAVSGSIDEQFF. The DNA sequence follows: TGCGCCAGCAGTGAAGCAGTTAGCGGGAGTATAGATGAGCAGTTCTTC.